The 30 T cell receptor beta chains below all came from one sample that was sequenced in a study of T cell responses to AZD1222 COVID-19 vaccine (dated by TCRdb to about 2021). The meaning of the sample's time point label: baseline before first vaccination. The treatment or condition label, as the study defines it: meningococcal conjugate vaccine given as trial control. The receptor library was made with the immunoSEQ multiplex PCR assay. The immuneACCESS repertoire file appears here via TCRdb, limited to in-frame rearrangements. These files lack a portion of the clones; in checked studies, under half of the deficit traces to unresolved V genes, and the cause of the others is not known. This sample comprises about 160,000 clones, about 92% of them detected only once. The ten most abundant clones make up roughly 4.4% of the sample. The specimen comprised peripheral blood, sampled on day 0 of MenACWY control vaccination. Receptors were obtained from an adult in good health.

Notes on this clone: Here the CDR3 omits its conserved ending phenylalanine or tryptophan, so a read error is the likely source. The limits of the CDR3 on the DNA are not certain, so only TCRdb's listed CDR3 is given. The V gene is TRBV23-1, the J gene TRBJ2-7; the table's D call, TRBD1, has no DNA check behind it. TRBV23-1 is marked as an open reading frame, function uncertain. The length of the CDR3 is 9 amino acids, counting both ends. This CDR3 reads CASSQSGLR.

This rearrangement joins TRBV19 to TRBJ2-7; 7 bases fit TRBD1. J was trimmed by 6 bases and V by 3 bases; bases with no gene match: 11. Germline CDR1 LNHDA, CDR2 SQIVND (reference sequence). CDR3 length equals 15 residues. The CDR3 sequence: CASSIMQGDWSEQYF. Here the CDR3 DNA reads TGTGCCAGTAGTATTATGCAGGGGGATTGGAGCGAGCAGTACTTC.

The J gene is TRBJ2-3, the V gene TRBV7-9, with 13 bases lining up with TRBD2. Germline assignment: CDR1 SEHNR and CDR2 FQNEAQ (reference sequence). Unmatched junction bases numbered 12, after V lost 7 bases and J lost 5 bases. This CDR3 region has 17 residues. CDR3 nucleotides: TGTGCCAGCAACTCCCCCGGACTAGCGGGAGTAAGAGATACGCAGTATTTT. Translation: CASNSPGLAGVRDTQYF.

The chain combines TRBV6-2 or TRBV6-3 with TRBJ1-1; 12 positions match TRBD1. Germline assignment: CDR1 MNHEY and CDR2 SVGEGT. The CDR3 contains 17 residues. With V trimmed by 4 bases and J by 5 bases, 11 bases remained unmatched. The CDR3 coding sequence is TGTGCCAGCAGTTGGGCCCGGGACAGGGGGCGCCTAACTGAAGCTTTCTTT. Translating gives CASSWARDRGRLTEAFF.

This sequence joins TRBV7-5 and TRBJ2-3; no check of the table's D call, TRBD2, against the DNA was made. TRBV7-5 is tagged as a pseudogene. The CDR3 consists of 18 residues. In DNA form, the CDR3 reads TGTGCCAGAAGCTTACGCCGGCGGGAGAGTGACCGCACAGATACGCAGTATTTT. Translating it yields CARSLRRRESDRTDTQYF.

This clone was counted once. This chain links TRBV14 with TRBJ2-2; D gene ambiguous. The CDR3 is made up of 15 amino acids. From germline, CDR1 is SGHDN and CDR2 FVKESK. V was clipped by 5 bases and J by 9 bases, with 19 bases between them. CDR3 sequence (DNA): TGTGCCAGCAGCTCGAGACTTGGAGAGGCCCGGGAGCTGTTTTTT. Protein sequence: CASSSRLGEARELFF.

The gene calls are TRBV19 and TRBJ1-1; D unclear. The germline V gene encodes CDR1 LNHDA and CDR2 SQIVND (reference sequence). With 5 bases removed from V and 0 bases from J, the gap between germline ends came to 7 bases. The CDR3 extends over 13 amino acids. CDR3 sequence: CASSLSMNTEAFF. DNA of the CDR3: TGTGCCAGTAGTCTCTCCATGAACACTGAAGCTTTCTTT. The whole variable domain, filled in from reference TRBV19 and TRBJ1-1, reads DGGITQSPKYLFRKEGQNVTLSCEQNLNHDAMYWYRQDPGQGLRLIYYSQIVNDFQKGDIAEGYSVSREKKESFPLTVTSAQKNPTAFYLCASSLSMNTEAFFGQGTRLTVV.

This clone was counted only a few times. The CDR3 DNA follows: TGTGCCAGCAGCCTACAGGGACCTAATGAAAAACTGTTTTTT. Residues: CASSLQGPNEKLFF. The chain combines TRBV7-8 with TRBJ1-4, with a tentative D call TRBD1 (6 bases). The CDR3 has 14 amino acids. CDR1 and CDR2 (germline): SGHVS, FQNEAQ. V gave up 5 bases and J gave up 3 bases, with 10 bases separating them.

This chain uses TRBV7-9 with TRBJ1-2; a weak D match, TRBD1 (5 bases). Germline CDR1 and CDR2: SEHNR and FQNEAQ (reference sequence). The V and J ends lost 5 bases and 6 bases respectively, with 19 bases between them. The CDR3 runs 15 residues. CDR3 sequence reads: CASSRLSTGGDGYTF. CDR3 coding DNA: TGTGCCAGCAGCCGCCTAAGTACCGGAGGGGATGGCTACACCTTC.

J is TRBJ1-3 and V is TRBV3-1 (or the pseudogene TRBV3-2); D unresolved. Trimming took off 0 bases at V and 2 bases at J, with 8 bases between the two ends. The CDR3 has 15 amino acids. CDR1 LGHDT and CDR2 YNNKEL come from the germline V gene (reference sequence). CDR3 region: CASSQDFQAGNTIYF. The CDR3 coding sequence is TGTGCCAGCAGCCAAGATTTCCAGGCTGGAAACACCATATATTTT.

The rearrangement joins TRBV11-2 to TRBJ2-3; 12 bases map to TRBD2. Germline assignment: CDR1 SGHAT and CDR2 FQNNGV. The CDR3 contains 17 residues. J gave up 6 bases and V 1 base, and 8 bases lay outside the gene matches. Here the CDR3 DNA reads TGTGCCAGCAGCTTAGTGCTTACTAGCGGGGGGAGGGATACGCAGTATTTT. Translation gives CASSLVLTSGGRDTQYF. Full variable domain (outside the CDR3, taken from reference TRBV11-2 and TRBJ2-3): EAGVAQSPRYKIIEKRQSVAFWCNPISGHATLYWYQQILGQGPKLLIQFQNNGVVDDSQLPKDRFSAERLKGVDSTLKIQPAKLEDSAVYLCASSLVLTSGGRDTQYFGPGTRLTVL.

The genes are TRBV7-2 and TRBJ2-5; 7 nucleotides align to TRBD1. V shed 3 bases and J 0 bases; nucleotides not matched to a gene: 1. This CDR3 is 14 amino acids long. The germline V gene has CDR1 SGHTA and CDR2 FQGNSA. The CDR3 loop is CASSLDRYQETQYF. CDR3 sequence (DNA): TGTGCCAGCAGCTTGGACAGGTACCAAGAGACCCAGTACTTC.

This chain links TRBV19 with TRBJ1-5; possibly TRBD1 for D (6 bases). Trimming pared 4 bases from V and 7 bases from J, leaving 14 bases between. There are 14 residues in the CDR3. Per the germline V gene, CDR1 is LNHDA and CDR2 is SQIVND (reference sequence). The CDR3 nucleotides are TGTGCCAGTAGTAGTTTAGGGGGGGAGCAGCCCCAGCATTTT. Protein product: CASSSLGGEQPQHF.

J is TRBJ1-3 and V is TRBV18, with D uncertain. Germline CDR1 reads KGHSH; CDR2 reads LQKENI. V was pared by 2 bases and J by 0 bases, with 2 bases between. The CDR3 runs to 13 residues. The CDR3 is CASSPASGNTIYF. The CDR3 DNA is TGTGCCAGCTCACCAGCCTCTGGAAACACCATATATTTT.

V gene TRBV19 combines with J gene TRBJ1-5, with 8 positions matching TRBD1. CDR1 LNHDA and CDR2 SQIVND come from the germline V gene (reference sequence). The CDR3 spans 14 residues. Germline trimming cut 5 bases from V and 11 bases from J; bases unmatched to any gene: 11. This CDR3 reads CASSRDRGWLAQHF. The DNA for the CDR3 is TGTGCCAGTAGTCGAGACAGGGGATGGTTAGCCCAGCATTTT.

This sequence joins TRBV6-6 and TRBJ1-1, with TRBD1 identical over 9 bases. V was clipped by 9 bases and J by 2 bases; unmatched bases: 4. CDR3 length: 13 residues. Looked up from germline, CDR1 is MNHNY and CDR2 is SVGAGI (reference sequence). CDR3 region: CASRTGVNTEAFF. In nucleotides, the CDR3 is TGTGCCAGTAGGACAGGGGTCAACACTGAAGCTTTCTTT.

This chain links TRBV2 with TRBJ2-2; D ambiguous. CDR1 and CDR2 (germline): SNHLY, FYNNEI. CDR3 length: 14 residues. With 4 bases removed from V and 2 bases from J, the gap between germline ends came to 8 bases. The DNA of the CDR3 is TGTGCCAGCAGTGCCGCACACAACACCGGGGAGCTGTTTTTT. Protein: CASSAAHNTGELFF.

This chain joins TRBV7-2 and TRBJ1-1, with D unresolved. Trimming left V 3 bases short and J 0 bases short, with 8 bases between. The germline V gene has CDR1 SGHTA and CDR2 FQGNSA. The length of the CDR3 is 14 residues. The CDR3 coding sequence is TGTGCCAGCAGCTTGGGGTTCATGAACACTGAAGCTTTCTTT. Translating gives CASSLGFMNTEAFF.

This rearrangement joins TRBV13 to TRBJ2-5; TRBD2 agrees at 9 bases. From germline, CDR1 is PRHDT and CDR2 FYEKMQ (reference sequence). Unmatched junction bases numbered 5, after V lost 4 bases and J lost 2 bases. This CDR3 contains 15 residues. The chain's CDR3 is CASSYSGRAQETQYF. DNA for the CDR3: TGTGCCAGCAGCTATAGCGGGAGAGCACAAGAGACCCAGTACTTC. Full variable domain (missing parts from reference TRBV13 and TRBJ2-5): AAGVIQSPRHLIKEKRETATLKCYPIPRHDTVYWYQQGPGQDPQFLISFYEKMQSDKGSIPDRFSAQQFSDYHSELNMSSLELGDSALYFCASSYSGRAQETQYFGPGTRLLVL.

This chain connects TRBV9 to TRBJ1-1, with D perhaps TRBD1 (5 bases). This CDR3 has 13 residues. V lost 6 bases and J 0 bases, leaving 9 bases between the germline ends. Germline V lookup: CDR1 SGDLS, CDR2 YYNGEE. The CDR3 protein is CASTSGVNTEAFF. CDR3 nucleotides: TGTGCCAGCACGTCGGGGGTGAACACTGAAGCTTTCTTT.

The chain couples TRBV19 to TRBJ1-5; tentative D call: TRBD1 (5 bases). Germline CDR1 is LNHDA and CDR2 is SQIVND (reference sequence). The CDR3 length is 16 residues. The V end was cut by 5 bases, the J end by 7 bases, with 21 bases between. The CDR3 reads CASSSPNQGGPQPQHF. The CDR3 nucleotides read TGTGCCAGTAGTTCCCCCAACCAGGGAGGGCCACAGCCCCAGCATTTT.

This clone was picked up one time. This chain's CDR3 is CSVISGSFRSYEQYF. The CDR3 nucleotides are TGCAGCGTGATTAGCGGGAGTTTTCGCTCCTACGAGCAGTACTTC. The V and J genes are TRBV29-1 and TRBJ2-7, with 9 bases identical to TRBD2. This CDR3 is built from 15 residues. After removal of 6 bases from V and 0 bases from J, the junction contained 9 bases not matched to a gene. In germline, CDR1 is SQVTM, CDR2 ANQGSEA.

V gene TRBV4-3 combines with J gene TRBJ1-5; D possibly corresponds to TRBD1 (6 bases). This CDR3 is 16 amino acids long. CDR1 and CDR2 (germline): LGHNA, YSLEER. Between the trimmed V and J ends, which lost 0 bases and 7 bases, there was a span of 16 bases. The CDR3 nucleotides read TGCGCCAGCAGCCAAGAGGCGGGCAGGGGTGAACAGCCCCAGCATTTT. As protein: CASSQEAGRGEQPQHF.

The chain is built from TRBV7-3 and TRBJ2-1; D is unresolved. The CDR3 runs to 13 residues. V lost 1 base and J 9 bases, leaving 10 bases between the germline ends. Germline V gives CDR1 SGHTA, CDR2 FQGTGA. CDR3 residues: CASSLNPGVEQFF. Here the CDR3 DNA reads TGTGCCAGCAGCTTAAACCCGGGTGTTGAGCAGTTCTTC.

This chain's CDR3 is CASSLMPNTEAFF. The CDR3 region has the DNA TGTGCCAGCAGTTTAATGCCGAACACTGAAGCTTTCTTT. V and J are TRBV27 and TRBJ1-1; D remains ambiguous. The CDR3 spans 13 residues. The ends were cut back, 2 bases at V and 1 base at J, with 5 bases in the middle. The germline V gene has CDR1 MNHEY and CDR2 SMNVEV (reference sequence).

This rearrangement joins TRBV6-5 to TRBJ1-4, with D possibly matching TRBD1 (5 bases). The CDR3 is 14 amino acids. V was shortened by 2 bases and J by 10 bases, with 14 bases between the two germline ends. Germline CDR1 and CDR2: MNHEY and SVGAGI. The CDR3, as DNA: TGTGCCAGCAGTTACACGCCGGGGACCGGAAAACTGTTTTTT. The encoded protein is CASSYTPGTGKLFF.

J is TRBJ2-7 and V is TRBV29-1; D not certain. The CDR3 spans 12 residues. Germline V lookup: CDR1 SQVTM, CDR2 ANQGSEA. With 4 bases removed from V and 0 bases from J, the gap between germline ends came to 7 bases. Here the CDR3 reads CSVAGSSYEQYF. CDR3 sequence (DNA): TGCAGCGTTGCCGGATCCTCCTACGAGCAGTACTTC.

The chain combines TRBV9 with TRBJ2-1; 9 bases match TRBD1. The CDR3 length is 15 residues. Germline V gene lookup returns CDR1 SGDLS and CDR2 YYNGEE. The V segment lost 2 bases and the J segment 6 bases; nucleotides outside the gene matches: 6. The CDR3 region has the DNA TGTGCCAGCAGCGTCCAGGGGACAGGGTCCAATGAGCAGTTCTTC. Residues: CASSVQGTGSNEQFF.

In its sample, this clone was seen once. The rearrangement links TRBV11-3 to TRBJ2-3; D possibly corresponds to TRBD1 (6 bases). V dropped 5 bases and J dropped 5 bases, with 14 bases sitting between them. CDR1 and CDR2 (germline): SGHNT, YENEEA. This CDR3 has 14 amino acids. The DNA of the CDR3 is TGTGCCAGCAGCCGAGTCGAGACAGGAGATACGCAGTATTTT. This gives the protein CASSRVETGDTQYF.

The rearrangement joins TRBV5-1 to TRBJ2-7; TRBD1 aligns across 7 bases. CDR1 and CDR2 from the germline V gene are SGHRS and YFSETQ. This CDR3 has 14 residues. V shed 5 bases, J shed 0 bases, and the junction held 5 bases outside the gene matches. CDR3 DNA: TGCGCCAGCAGACCCCGGGACAGCTCCTACGAGCAGTACTTC. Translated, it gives CASRPRDSSYEQYF.